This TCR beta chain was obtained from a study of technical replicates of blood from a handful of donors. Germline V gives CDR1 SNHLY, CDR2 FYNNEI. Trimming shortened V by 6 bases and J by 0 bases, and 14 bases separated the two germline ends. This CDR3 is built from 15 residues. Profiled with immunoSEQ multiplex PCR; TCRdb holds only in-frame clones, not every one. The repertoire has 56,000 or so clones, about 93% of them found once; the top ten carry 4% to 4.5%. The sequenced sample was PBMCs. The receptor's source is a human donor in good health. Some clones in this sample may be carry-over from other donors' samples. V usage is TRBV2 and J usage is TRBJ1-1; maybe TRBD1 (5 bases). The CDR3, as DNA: TGTGCCAGCAGAGGGGTCGGACGGGTGAACACTGAAGCTTTCTTT. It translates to CASRGVGRVNTEAFF.